The present entry profiles one TCR beta chain with its context. These data originate in a study of T cell changes during pregnancy in multiple sclerosis. Germline trimming cut 4 bases from V and 1 base from J; bases unmatched to any gene: 4. CDR1 is MNHEY and CDR2 is SVGAGI in the germline V gene. This CDR3 is built from 14 residues. Sequencing was performed with immunoSEQ multiplex PCR; in TCRdb, only in-frame clones are kept and a portion is missing. The sample has more than 50,000 clones, 75% to 95% seen once. The genes are TRBV6-5 and TRBJ2-7, with 7 bases aligning to TRBD1. The sample was CD4+ T cells from peripheral blood mononuclear cells, taken after pregnancy. This TCR was recovered from a female donor in good health, enrolled as a control in a pregnancy study. The DNA for the CDR3 is TGTGCCAGCAGTTCCCGGACAGGATCCTACGAGCAGTACTTC. This translates into CASSSRTGSYEQYF.